Each of the 22 T cell receptor beta chains below was sequenced from the same sample in a study of sequential checkpoint blockade in melanoma. TCRdb keeps only in-frame clones here, not all; method: immunoSEQ multiplex PCR. The repertoire holds around 20,000 clones, with 75% to 90% as singletons. Treatment: randomized to nivolumab then ipilimumab (arm A) or the reverse (arm B). The starting material was CD8+ T cells sorted from blood (inferred from file names), obtained from a patient given nivolumab and ipilimumab in sequence. These receptors all stem from a human donor with melanoma.

The gene calls are TRBV5-6 and TRBJ2-7, with D unclear. The CDR3 has 11 residues. V was clipped by 4 bases and J by 1 base, with 3 bases between them. Germline V gene sequence: CDR1 SGHDT, CDR2 YYEEEE. The CDR3 DNA reads TGTGCCAGCAGCGTATCCTACGAGCAGTACTTC. The encoded protein is CASSVSYEQYF.

The chain links TRBV10-3 to TRBJ2-1, with TRBD2 matching 8 bases. V dropped 2 bases and J dropped 4; count of bases not matched to a gene: 1. Germline values: CDR1 ENHRY, CDR2 SYGVKD. The CDR3 is 14 residues long. The CDR3 loop is CAISETSGYNEQFF. In DNA form, the CDR3 reads TGTGCCATCAGTGAGACTAGCGGATACAATGAGCAGTTCTTC.

The genes are TRBV7-8 and TRBJ2-7; TRBD1 matches at 8 bases. CDR3 size: 13 residues. CDR1 SGHVS and CDR2 FQNEAQ come from the germline V gene. V gave up 6 bases and J gave up 3 bases; unmatched junction bases: 4. This chain's CDR3 is CASRGTGLYEQYF. The DNA of the CDR3 is TGTGCCAGCAGGGGGACAGGTCTCTACGAGCAGTACTTC. Looking up the rest from reference TRBV7-8 and TRBJ2-7 gives the full variable domain: GAGVSQSPRYKVAKRGQDVALRCDPISGHVSLFWYQQALGQGPEFLTYFQNEAQLDKSGLPSDRFFAERPEGSVSTLKIQRTQQEDSAVYLCASRGTGLYEQYFGPGTRLTVT.

The chain couples TRBV27 to TRBJ1-5; 10 bases are shared with TRBD1. The CDR3 is 15 amino acids. V shed 5 bases and J 5 bases; nucleotides not matched to a gene: 6. Germline CDR1 and CDR2: MNHEY and SMNVEV (reference sequence). CDR3 residues: CASSPLGQGDQPQHF. CDR3 nucleotides: TGTGCCAGCAGTCCCTTAGGACAGGGGGATCAGCCCCAGCATTTT.

The chain recombines TRBV28 with TRBJ2-1; 9 nucleotides match TRBD2. Germline lookup yields CDR1 MDHEN and CDR2 SYDVKM. The junction had 17 bases not matched to a gene; V was cut back by 4 bases and J by 7 bases. The CDR3 is made up of 18 amino acids. The CDR3 here is CASSSPEEAAGGPNEQFF. The CDR3 DNA follows: TGTGCCAGCAGTTCTCCCGAAGAGGCGGCGGGGGGGCCGAATGAGCAGTTCTTC.

This chain links TRBV7-8 with TRBJ2-2; 9 bases are a match to TRBD2. CDR3 length: 18 amino acids. Germline trimming cut 1 base from V and 0 bases from J; bases unmatched to any gene: 6. Germline-derived CDR1 and CDR2 are SGHVS and FQNEAQ. CDR3 in amino acids: CASSLGFSGSPNTGELFF. DNA of the CDR3: TGTGCCAGCAGCTTAGGGTTTAGCGGGAGTCCGAACACCGGGGAGCTGTTTTTT.

The chain has TRBV30 and TRBJ1-2; 7 positions agree with TRBD1. Trimming took 8 bases from V and 8 from J; bases not matched to a gene: 8. The CDR3 has 11 amino acids. The germline V gene has CDR1 GTSNPN and CDR2 SVGIG (reference sequence). CDR3 loop: CAVGRGAGYTF. The CDR3 DNA follows: TGTGCCGTGGGCAGGGGGGCCGGCTACACCTTC.

V and J are TRBV28 and TRBJ2-1, with 9 bases that match TRBD2. The CDR3 totals 16 residues. In germline, CDR1 is MDHEN, CDR2 SYDVKM. The trim removed 3 bases at V and 4 bases at J, leaving 7 bases unmatched. For the CDR3, the DNA is TGTGCCAGCAGTTTGATGGGGACTAGCCGATACAATGAGCAGTTCTTC. Translation: CASSLMGTSRYNEQFF. The entire variable domain, with the rest obtained from reference TRBV28 and TRBJ2-1, is as follows: DVKVTQSSRYLVKRTGEKVFLECVQDMDHENMFWYRQDPGLGLRLIYFSYDVKMKEKGDIPEGYSVSREKKERFSLILESASTNQTSMYLCASSLMGTSRYNEQFFGPGTRLTVL.

This clone was found once. V usage is TRBV5-6 and J usage is TRBJ2-3, with 8 bases fitting TRBD2. The length of the CDR3 is 16 residues. Trimming took 4 bases from V and 3 from J; bases not matched to a gene: 10. Germline V gene sequence: CDR1 SGHDT, CDR2 YYEEEE. DNA for the CDR3: TGTGCCAGCAGCCCGGGAGGGACATGGGGTACAGATACGCAGTATTTT. Its protein is CASSPGGTWGTDTQYF. Variable domain in full (rest from reference TRBV5-6 and TRBJ2-3): DAGVTQSPTHLIKTRGQQVTLRCSPKSGHDTVSWYQQALGQGPQFIFQYYEEEERQRGNFPDRFSGHQFPNYSSELNVNALLLGDSALYLCASSPGGTWGTDTQYFGPGTRLTVL.

The gene calls are TRBV4-1 and TRBJ1-6, with a possible D match to TRBD1 (6 bases). Germline values: CDR1 MGHRA, CDR2 YSYEKL. The CDR3 is made up of 14 amino acids. V dropped 1 base and J dropped 9 bases, with 10 bases sitting between them. CDR3 in DNA: TGCGCCAGCAGCCAAGGGGGGCGAGCTTCACCCCTCCACTTT. Translated, it gives CASSQGGRASPLHF.

This clone came up a few times. Its ends do not fully match the called genes, so a read error is possible. The chain joins TRBV6-6 to TRBJ2-7; tentative D call: TRBD2 (6 bases). The CDR3 has 11 residues. Germline V lookup: CDR1 MNHNY, CDR2 SVGAGI (reference sequence). CDR3 residues: CASSGVGLRNF. The CDR3 nucleotides read TGTGCCAGCAGCGGCGTAGGACTACGTAACTTC.

The chain uses TRBV4-3 and TRBJ2-1, with 9 bases lining up with TRBD1. The germline CDR1 and CDR2 sequences are LGHNA and YSLEER. Unmatched junction bases numbered 5, after V lost 5 bases and J lost 12 bases. CDR3 length: 12 amino acids. DNA for the CDR3: TGCGCCAGCAGCACTCTGACAGGGGGGCAGTTCTTC. Translation: CASSTLTGGQFF.

Note on this clone: At one end, the junction sequence differs from germline, possibly due to a read error. This chain uses TRBV10-2 with TRBJ2-7; D is perhaps TRBD2 (6 bases). This CDR3 contains 15 residues. Germline V gene sequence: CDR1 WSHSY, CDR2 SAAADI. The CDR3 loop is CASSDESGRNYEQHF. The CDR3 nucleotides read TGCGCCAGCAGTGACGAGTCAGGGAGGAACTACGAGCAGCACTTC.

The rearrangement joins TRBV5-6 to TRBJ2-1, with D possibly TRBD1 on 6 matching bases. CDR3 length: 15 amino acids. Germline CDR1 is SGHDT and CDR2 is YYEEEE. V lost 6 bases and J 0 bases, leaving 13 bases between the germline ends. CDR3 sequence: CASKVSDSSYNEQFF. CDR3 in DNA: TGTGCCAGCAAAGTGTCGGACAGCTCCTACAATGAGCAGTTCTTC.

The rearrangement links TRBV5-4 to TRBJ2-3; 9 nucleotides agree with TRBD2. The germline CDR1 and CDR2 sequences are SGHNT and YYREEE (reference sequence). The CDR3 runs 17 residues. With 4 bases clipped from V and 6 bases from J, the junction kept 15 bases outside the gene matches. The CDR3 region has the DNA TGTGCCAGCAGCCCAACAACACGGGCGGGGGGGCCTGATACGCAGTATTTT. Its protein is CASSPTTRAGGPDTQYF.

This chain connects TRBV4-3 to TRBJ2-5; 7 bases match TRBD1. The CDR3 sequence is 15 residues long. J was trimmed by 1 base and V by 5 bases; bases with no gene match: 7. From germline, CDR1 is LGHNA and CDR2 YSLEER. Here the CDR3 reads CASSMGQSSQETQYF. The CDR3 DNA follows: TGCGCCAGCAGCATGGGACAGTCCTCCCAAGAGACCCAGTACTTC.

Concerning this clone itself: An end of the junction does not agree with germline; a read error may underlie this. This sequence joins TRBV5-6 and TRBJ1-2, with 7 bases identical to TRBD1. From germline, CDR1 is SGHDT and CDR2 YYEEEE. The CDR3 extends over 16 amino acids. The CDR3 spells CASSPGTAQWVDGCTF. Written as DNA, the CDR3 is TGTGCCAGCAGCCCGGGGACAGCCCAGTGGGTTGATGGCTGCACCTTC.

J is TRBJ1-5 and V is TRBV5-6, with 9 bases lining up with TRBD1. V dropped 7 bases and J dropped 1; count of bases not matched to a gene: 6. Germline lookup yields CDR1 SGHDT and CDR2 YYEEEE. This CDR3 contains 15 residues. CDR3 DNA: TGTGCCAGCGGCATACAGGGGGCCAGCAATCAGCCCCAGCATTTT. Its translation: CASGIQGASNQPQHF.

The V and J genes are TRBV5-1 and TRBJ2-7; 7 nucleotides match TRBD1. The germline CDR1 and CDR2 sequences are SGHRS and YFSETQ. Losses at the gene ends were 5 bases for V and 4 bases for J; bases not matched to a gene: 9. The CDR3 has 14 amino acids. This chain's CDR3 is CASSKRQGPYEQYF. For the CDR3, the DNA is TGCGCCAGCAGTAAGAGACAGGGACCGTACGAGCAGTACTTC. The entire variable domain, with the rest obtained from reference TRBV5-1 and TRBJ2-7, is as follows: KAGVTQTPRYLIKTRGQQVTLSCSPISGHRSVSWYQQTPGQGLQFLFEYFSETQRNKGNFPGRFSGRQFSNSRSEMNVSTLELGDSALYLCASSKRQGPYEQYFGPGTRLTVT.

The genes are TRBV27 and TRBJ2-7; TRBD1 agrees at 10 bases. V was clipped by 1 base and J by 7 bases; unmatched bases: 4. The CDR3 length is 14 residues. Per germline, CDR1 MNHEY and CDR2 SMNVEV (reference sequence). Here the CDR3 DNA reads TGTGCCAGCAGTTTATTGGGACAGGGGTTGGAGCAGTACTTC. It encodes CASSLLGQGLEQYF.

The V call is TRBV5-1, the J call TRBJ2-5, with 9 bases fitting TRBD1. The better agreement between TRBJ2-7 and the DNA end casts doubt on the J call. CDR1 SGHRS and CDR2 YFSETQ come from the germline V gene. This CDR3 has 14 amino acids. The CDR3 DNA reads as TGCGCCAGCAGCTGGGACAGGGTTTCGAACGAGCAGTACTTC. It codes for CASSWDRVSNEQYF.

This clone has a handful of counts. The gene calls are TRBV7-2 and TRBJ2-1; D might be TRBD2 (6 bases). The V end lost 4 bases, the J end lost 2 bases, and 24 bases lay between the germline ends. The V gene's germline CDR1 is SGHTA and CDR2 FQGNSA. The CDR3 totals 19 residues. CDR3 nucleotides: TGTGCCAGCAGCTCGGCGGGGCCTCTGCCGGGACCAACCTACAATGAGCAGTTCTTC. Amino acid sequence: CASSSAGPLPGPTYNEQFF.